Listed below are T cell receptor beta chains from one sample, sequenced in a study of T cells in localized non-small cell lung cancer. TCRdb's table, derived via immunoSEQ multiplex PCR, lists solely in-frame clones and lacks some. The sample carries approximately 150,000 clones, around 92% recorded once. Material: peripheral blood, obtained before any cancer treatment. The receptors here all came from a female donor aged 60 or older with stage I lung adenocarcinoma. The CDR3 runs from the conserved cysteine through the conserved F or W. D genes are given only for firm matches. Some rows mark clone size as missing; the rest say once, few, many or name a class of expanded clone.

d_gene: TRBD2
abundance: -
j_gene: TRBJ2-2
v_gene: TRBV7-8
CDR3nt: TGTGCCAGCAGCGGAACTAGCGGGAACACCGGGGAGCTGTTTTTT
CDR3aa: CASSGTSGNTGELFF

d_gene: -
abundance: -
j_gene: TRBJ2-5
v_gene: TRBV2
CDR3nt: TGTGCCAGCTCCTGGCGGGAACGTCGGGAGACCCAGTACTTC
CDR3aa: CASSWRERRETQYF

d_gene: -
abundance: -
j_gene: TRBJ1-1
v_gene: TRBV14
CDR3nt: TGTGCCAGCAGCCAAGAGACCAAGAACACTGAAGCTTTCTTT
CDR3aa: CASSQETKNTEAFF

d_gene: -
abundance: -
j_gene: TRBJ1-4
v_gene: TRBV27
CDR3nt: TGTGCCAGCAGTCCCGGACGGAATAATGAAAAACTGTTTTTT
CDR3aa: CASSPGRNNEKLFF

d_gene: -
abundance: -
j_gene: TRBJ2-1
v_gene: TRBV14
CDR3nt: TGTGCCAGCAGCCAAGTCTTGGGCAATGAGCAGTTCTTC
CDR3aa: CASSQVLGNEQFF

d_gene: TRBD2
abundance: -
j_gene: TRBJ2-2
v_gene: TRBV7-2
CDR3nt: TGTGCCAGCAGCTTTTGGGGGACTAGCGGGAGGGCCCCGCCCGGGGAGCTGTTTTTT
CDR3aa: CASSFWGTSGRAPPGELFF

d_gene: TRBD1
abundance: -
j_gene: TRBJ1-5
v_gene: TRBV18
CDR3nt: TGTGCCAGCTCACACCTGACAGGGGGAGGGGATCAGCCCCAGCATTTT
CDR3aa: CASSHLTGGGDQPQHF

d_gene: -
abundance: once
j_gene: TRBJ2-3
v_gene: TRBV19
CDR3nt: TGTGCCACCAGGAGACTAGAAGGCACAGATACGCAGTATTTT
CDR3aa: CATRRLEGTDTQYF

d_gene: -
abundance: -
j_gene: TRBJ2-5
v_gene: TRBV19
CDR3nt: TGTGCCAGCCGACAGTCGCGGGGCCAAGGGACCCAGTACTTC
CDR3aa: CASRQSRGQGTQYF

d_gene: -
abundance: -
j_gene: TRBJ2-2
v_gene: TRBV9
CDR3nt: TGTGCCAGCAGCGTAGTTTCAGGCGGGGACACCGGGGAGCTGTTTTTT
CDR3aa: CASSVVSGGDTGELFF

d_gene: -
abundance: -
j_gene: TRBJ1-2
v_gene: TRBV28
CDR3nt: TGTGCCAGCAGTCCTCCTCAGCCCGGCTCTAACTATGGCTACACCTTC
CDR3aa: CASSPPQPGSNYGYTF

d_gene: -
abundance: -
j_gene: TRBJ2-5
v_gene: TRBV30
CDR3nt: TGTGCCTGGTCAAAGGGACTGCGAGAGACCCAGTACTTC
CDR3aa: CAWSKGLRETQYF

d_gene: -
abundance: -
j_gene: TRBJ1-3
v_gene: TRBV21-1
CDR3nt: TGTGCCAGCAGCAAGACCGTCGACAGAAGCTCTGGAAACACCATATATTTT
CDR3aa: CASSKTVDRSSGNTIYF

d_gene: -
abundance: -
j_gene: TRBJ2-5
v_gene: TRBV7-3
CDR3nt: TGTGCCAGCAGCCTAGAGCCCAGCGTTGAGACCCAGTACTTC
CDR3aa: CASSLEPSVETQYF

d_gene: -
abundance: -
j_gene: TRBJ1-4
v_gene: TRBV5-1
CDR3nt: TGCGCCAGCAGCTTGGAGGGCAGGGTAAATGAAAAACTGTTTTTT
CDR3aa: CASSLEGRVNEKLFF

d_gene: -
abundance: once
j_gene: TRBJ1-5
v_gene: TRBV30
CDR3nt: TGTGCCTGGAGTGACGGACCAGAGCTGTGGCCCCAGCATTTT
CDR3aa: CAWSDGPELWPQHF

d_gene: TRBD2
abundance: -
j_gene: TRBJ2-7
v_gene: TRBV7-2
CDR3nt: TGTGCCAGCAGCCCACTACCGGGACTAGCGGGAGTCGAGCAGTACTTC
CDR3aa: CASSPLPGLAGVEQYF

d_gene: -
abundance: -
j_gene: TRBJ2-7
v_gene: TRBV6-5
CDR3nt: TGTGCCAGCAGCCCAGTCCTGGAATCCTACGAGCAGTACTTC
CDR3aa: CASSPVLESYEQYF

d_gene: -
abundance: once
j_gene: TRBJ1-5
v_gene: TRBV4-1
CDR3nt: TGCGCCAGCAGGGTGACCCAGCTAGGCAATCAGCCCCAGCATTTT
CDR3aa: CASRVTQLGNQPQHF

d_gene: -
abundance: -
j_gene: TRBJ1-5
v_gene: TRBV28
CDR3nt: TGTGCCAGCAGTTTTGAGGTCGGTGGGAGCAATCAGCCCCAGCATTTT
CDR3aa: CASSFEVGGSNQPQHF

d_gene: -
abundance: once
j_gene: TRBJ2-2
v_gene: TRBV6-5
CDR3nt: TGTGCCAGCAAACAGGTTCGGGCGAACACCGGGGAGCTGTTTTTT
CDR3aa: CASKQVRANTGELFF

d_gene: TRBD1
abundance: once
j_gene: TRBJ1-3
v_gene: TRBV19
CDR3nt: TGTGCCAGTAGCAGGGGGAGTTCCTCTGGAAACACCATATATTTT
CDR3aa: CASSRGSSSGNTIYF

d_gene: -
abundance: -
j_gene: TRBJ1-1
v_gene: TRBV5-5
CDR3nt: TGTGCCAGCAGGCAACCAGGGATATTGAACACTGAAGCTTTCTTT
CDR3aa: CASRQPGILNTEAFF

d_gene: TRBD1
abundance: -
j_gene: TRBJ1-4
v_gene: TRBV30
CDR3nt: TGTGCCTGGAGGGGGGGGACAGGGATGGAAAAACTGTTTTTT
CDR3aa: CAWRGGTGMEKLFF

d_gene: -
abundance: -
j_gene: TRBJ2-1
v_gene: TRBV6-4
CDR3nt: TGTGCCAGCAGTGTAGGTGGATTAGGTACTGTGGGGAATGAGCAGTTCTTC
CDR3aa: CASSVGGLGTVGNEQFF

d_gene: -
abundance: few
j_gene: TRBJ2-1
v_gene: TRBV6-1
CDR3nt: TGTGCCAGCAGTGACTCCGGTTTATACAATGAGCAGTTCTTC
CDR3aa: CASSDSGLYNEQFF

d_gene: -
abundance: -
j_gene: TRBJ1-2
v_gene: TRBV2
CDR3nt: TGTGCCAGCAGTGAGGTGGGTCGAGGCTACACCTTC
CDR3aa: CASSEVGRGYTF

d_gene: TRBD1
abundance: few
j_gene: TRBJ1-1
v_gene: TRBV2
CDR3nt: TGTGCCAGCAGTCAACAGGGGTCGAACACTGAAGCTTTCTTT
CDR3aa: CASSQQGSNTEAFF

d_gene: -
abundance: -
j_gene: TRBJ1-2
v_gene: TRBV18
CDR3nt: TGTGCCAGCTCACCAGGACCGAACTATGGCTACACCTTC
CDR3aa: CASSPGPNYGYTF

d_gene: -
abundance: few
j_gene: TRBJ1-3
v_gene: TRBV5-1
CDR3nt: TGCGCCAGCAGCTTAACGACATCTGGAAACACCATATATTTT
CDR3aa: CASSLTTSGNTIYF

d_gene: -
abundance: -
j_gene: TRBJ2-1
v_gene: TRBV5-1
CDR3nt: TGCGCCAGCAGCTTGGGACGGGATTCCTACAATGAGCAGTTCTTC
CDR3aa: CASSLGRDSYNEQFF

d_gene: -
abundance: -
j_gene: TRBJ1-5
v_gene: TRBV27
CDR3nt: TGTGCCAGCAGGATCCGGGACACGAAAGATCAGCCCCAGCATTTT
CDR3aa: CASRIRDTKDQPQHF

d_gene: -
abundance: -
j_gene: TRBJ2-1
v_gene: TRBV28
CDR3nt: TGTGCCAGCAGCCTACTTGACGGGCTCAATGAGCAGTTCTTC
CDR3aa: CASSLLDGLNEQFF

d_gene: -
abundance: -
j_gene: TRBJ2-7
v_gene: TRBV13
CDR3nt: TGTGCCAGCAGCCCCGCCGGTGGGAGCGAGCAGTACTTC
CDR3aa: CASSPAGGSEQYF

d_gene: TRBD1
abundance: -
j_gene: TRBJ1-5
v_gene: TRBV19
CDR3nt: TGTGCCAGTAGTACCGGGACAGGGTATAGTAGCAATCAGCCCCAGCATTTT
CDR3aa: CASSTGTGYSSNQPQHF

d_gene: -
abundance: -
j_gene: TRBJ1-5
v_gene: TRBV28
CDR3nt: TGTGCCAGCAGTTTGGTCCCGCCGAATCAGCCCCAGCATTTT
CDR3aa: CASSLVPPNQPQHF

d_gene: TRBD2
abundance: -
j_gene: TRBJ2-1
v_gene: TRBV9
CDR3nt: TGTGCCAGCAGCGCCCCAGGACTAGCGGGAGGTTCCTACAATGAGCAGTTCTTC
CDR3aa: CASSAPGLAGGSYNEQFF

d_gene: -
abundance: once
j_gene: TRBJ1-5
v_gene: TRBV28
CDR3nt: TGTGCCAGCGTCTGGAGCCCGAATCAGCCCCAGCATTTT
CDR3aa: CASVWSPNQPQHF

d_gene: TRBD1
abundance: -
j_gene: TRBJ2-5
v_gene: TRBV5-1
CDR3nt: TGCGCCAGCAGCCAGGGGGTGGAGCCAGAGACCCAGTACTTC
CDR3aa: CASSQGVEPETQYF

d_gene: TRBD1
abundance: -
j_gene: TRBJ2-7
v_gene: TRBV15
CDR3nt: TGTGCCACCAGCAGAGAGACAGGGGAGGAAGAGCAGTACTTC
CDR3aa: CATSRETGEEEQYF

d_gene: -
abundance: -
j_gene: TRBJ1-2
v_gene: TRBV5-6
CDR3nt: TGTGCCAGCAGCCTGGTGGGACTGAACTATGGCTACACCTTC
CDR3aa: CASSLVGLNYGYTF

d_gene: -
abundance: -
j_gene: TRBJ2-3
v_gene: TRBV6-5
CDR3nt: TGTGCCAGCAGTCCTATAGCGGACCGCACAGATACGCAGTATTTT
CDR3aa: CASSPIADRTDTQYF

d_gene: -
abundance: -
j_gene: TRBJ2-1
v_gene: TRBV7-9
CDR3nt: TGTGCCAGCAGCTTAGTTCGGGGTGAGCAGTTCTTC
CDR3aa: CASSLVRGEQFF

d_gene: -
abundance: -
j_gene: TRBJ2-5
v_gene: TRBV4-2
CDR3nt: TGTGCCAGCAGCCAAGCCCTCGATAGCGGAGGCCAAGAGACCCAGTACTTC
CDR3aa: CASSQALDSGGQETQYF

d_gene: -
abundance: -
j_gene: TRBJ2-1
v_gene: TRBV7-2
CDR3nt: TGTGCCAGCAGCTCCCCTATCCCCAATGAGCAGTTCTTC
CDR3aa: CASSSPIPNEQFF

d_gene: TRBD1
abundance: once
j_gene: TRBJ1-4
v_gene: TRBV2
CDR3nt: TGTGCCAGCAGGGCCCCCCGGGACAGCCCTAATGAAAAACTGTTTTTT
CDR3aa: CASRAPRDSPNEKLFF

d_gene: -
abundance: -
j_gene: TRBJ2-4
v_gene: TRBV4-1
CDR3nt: TGCGCCAGCAGCCATAAGGAGGGGGACCCTAGCCCACACCACATAAACATTCAGTACTTC
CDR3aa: CASSHKEGDPSPHHINIQYF

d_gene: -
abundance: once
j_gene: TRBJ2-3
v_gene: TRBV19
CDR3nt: TGTGCCAGTAGTATTCGGGGGCTGGCCTCGGAGACGCAGTATTTT
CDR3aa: CASSIRGLASETQYF

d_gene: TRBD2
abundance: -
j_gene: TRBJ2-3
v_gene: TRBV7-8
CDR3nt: TGTGCCAGCAGCTTAGGTAGCGGGCAGGCAGATACGCAGTATTTT
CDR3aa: CASSLGSGQADTQYF

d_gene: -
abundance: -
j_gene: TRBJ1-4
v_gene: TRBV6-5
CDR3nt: TGTGCCAGCAGTTACTCGCAGGGTTTGGGTCAAAAACTGTTTTTT
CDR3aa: CASSYSQGLGQKLFF

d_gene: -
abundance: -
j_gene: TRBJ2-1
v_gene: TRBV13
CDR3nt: TGTGCCAGCAGCACCCGAGGGGCCAGCTCCTACAATGAGCAGTTCTTC
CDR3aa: CASSTRGASSYNEQFF

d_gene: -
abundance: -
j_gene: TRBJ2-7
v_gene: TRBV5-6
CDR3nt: TGTGCCAGCAGCTTGGCTGCGGGCTACGAGCAGTACTTC
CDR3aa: CASSLAAGYEQYF

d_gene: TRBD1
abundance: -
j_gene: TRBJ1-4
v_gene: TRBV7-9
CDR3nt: TGTGCCAGCACCCCGGGACAGGGGCGCACTAATGAAAAACTGTTTTTT
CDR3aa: CASTPGQGRTNEKLFF

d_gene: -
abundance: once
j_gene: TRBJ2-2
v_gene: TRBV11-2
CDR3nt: TGTGCCAGCAGCTTACCCACAGGGAGAGGAACCGGGGAGCTGTTTTTT
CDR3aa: CASSLPTGRGTGELFF

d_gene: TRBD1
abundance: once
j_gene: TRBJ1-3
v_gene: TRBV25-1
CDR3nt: TGTGCCAGCGGACAGGGGGCTGCTGGAAACACCATATATTTT
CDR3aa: CASGQGAAGNTIYF

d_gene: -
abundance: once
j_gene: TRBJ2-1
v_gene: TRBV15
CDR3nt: TGTGCCACCAGCAGAGATAAGGCAGGGTACAATGAGCAGTTCTTC
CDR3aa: CATSRDKAGYNEQFF

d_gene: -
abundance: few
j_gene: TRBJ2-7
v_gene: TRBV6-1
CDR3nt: TGTGCCAGCAGTGTCGCAGGGAGGTACGAGCAGTACTTC
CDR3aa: CASSVAGRYEQYF

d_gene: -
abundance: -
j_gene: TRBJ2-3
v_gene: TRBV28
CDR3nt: TGTGCCAGCAGTTCGCAGGGTACAGATACGCAGTATTTT
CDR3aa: CASSSQGTDTQYF